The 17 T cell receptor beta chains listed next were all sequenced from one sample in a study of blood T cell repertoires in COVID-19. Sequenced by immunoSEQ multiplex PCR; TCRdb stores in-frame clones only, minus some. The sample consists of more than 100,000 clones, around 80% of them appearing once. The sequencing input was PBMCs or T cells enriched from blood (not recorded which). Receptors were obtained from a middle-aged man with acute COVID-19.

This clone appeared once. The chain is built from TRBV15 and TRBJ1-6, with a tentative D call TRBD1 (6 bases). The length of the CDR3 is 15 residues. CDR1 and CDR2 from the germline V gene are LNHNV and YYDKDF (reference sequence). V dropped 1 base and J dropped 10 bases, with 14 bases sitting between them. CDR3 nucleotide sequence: TGTGCCACCAGCAGAGGGGTAGGGGGTGGCTCACCCCTCCACTTT. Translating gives CATSRGVGGGSPLHF.

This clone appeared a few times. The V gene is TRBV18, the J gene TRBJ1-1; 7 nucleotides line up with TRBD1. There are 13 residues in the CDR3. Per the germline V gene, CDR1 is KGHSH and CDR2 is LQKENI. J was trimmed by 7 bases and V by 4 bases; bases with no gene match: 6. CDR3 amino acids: CASSQGQTVEAFF. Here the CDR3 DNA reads TGTGCCAGCTCACAGGGACAGACGGTTGAAGCTTTCTTT.

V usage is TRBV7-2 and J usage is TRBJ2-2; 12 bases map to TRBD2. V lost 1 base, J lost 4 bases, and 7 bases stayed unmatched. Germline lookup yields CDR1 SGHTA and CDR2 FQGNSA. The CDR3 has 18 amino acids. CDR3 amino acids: CASSLVSLAGGLTGELFF. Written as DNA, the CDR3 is TGTGCCAGCAGCTTAGTATCGCTAGCGGGAGGGCTCACCGGGGAGCTGTTTTTT. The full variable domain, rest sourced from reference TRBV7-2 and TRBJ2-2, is GAGVSQSPSNKVTEKGKDVELRCDPISGHTALYWYRQSLGQGLEFLIYFQGNSAPDKSGLPSDRFSAERTGGSVSTLTIQRTQQEDSAVYLCASSLVSLAGGLTGELFFGEGSRLTVL.

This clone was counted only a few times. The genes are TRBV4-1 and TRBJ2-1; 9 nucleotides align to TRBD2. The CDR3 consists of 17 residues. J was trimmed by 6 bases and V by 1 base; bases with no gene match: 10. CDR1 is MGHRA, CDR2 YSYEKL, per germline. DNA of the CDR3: TGCGCCAGCAGCCAAGGAGGGGGGAGCGGGGGGATCAATGAGCAGTTCTTC. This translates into CASSQGGGSGGINEQFF.

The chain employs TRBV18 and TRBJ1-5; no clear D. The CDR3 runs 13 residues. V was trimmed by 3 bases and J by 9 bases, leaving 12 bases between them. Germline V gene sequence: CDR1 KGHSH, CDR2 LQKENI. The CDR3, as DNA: TGTGCCAGCTCACCTACTACCGAGGGGCCCCAGCATTTT. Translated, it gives CASSPTTEGPQHF.

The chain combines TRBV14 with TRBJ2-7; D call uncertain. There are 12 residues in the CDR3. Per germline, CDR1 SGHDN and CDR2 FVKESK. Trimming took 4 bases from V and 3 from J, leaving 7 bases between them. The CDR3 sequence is CASSRSLYEQYF. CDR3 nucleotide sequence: TGTGCCAGCAGCCGGAGTCTCTACGAGCAGTACTTC.

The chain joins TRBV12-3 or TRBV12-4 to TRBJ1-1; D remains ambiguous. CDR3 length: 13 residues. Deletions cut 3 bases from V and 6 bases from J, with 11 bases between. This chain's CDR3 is CASSFLLSAEAFF. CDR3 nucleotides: TGTGCCAGCAGTTTTCTTCTCTCCGCTGAAGCTTTCTTT.

The CDR3 DNA reads TGCGCCAGCAGTGAGGGGACAGGGGCAGCAGATACGCAGTATTTT. Translated, it gives CASSEGTGAADTQYF. This rearrangement joins TRBV10-1 to TRBJ2-3; 10 bases are shared with TRBD1. The germline gives CDR1 WNHNN, CDR2 SYGVQD (reference sequence). This CDR3 comprises 15 residues. The trim removed 2 bases at V and 4 bases at J, leaving 3 bases unmatched.

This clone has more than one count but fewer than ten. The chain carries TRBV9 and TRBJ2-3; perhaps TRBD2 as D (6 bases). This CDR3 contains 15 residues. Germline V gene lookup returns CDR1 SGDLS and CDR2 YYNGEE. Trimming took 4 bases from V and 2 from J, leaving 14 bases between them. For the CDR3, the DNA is TGTGCCAGCAGCCCCTCGGGGGTGGCCACAGATACGCAGTATTTT. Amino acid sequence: CASSPSGVATDTQYF.

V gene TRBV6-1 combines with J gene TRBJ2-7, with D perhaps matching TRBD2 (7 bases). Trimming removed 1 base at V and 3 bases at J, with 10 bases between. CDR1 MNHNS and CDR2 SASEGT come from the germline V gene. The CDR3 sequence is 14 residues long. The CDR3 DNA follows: TGTGCCAGCAGTGAAGGGGGGGGCTTCTACGAGCAGTACTTC. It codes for CASSEGGGFYEQYF.

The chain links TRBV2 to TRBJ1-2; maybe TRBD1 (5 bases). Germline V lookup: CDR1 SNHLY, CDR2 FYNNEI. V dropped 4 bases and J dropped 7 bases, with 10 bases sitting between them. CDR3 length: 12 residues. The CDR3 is CASSVIQVGYTF. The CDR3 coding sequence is TGTGCCAGCAGTGTTATACAGGTTGGCTACACCTTC.

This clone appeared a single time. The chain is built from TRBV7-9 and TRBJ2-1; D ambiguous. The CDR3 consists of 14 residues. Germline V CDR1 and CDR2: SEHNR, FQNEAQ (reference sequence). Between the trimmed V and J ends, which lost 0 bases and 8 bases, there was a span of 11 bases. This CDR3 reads CASSLASLVDEQFF. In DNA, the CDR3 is TGTGCCAGCAGCTTAGCGAGCCTAGTCGATGAGCAGTTCTTC.

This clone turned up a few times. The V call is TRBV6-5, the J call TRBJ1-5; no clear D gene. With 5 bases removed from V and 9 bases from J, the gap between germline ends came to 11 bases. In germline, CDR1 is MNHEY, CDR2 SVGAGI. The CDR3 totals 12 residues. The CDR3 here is CASSPTIRPQHF. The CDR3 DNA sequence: TGTGCCAGCAGTCCCACTATCCGGCCCCAGCATTTT.

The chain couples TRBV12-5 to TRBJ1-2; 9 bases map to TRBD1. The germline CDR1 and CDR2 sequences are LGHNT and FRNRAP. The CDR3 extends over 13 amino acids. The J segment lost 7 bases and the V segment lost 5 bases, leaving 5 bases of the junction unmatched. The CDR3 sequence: CASGPQGAGGYTF. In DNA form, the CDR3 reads TGTGCTAGTGGTCCACAGGGGGCGGGTGGCTACACCTTC. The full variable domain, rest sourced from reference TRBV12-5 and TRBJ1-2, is DARVTQTPRHKVTEMGQEVTMRCQPILGHNTVFWYRQTMMQGLELLAYFRNRAPLDDSGMPKDRFSAEMPDATLATLKIQPSEPRDSAVYFCASGPQGAGGYTFGSGTRLTVV.

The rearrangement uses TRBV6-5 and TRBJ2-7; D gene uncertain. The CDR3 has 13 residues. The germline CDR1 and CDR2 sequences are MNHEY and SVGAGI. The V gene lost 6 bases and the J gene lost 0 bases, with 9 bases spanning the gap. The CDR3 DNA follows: TGTGCCAGCAGGGCGGTTTACTCCTACGAGCAGTACTTC. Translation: CASRAVYSYEQYF.

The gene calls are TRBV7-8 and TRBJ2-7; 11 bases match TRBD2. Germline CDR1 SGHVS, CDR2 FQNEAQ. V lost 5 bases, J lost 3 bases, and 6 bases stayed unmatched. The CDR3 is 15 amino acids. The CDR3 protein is CASSNLAGGIYEQYF. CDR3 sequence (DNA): TGTGCCAGCAGCAATCTAGCGGGGGGAATCTACGAGCAGTACTTC. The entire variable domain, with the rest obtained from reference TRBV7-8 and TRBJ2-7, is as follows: GAGVSQSPRYKVAKRGQDVALRCDPISGHVSLFWYQQALGQGPEFLTYFQNEAQLDKSGLPSDRFFAERPEGSVSTLKIQRTQQEDSAVYLCASSNLAGGIYEQYFGPGTRLTVT.

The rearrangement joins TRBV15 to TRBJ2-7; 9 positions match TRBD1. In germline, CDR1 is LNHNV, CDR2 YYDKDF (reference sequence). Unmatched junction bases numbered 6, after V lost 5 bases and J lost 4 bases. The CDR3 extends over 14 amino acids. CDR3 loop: CATSGGTGPYEQYF. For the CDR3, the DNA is TGTGCCACCAGCGGTGGGACAGGGCCGTACGAGCAGTACTTC.